This TCR beta chain was captured by sequencing in a study of shared clonotypes between healthy human individuals. Study-level findings and limits: Rarefaction gave evidence that sorted-subset sequencing remained incomplete despite large depth. Non-shared clonotypes displayed generation probabilities falling below those of clonotypes present in all four donors.

In germline, CDR1 is SGHVS, CDR2 FQNEAQ. This CDR3 has 15 residues. V shed 7 bases, J shed 9 bases, and the junction held 12 bases outside the gene matches. Concerning this clone: The antigen remains unidentified.

The assay was immunoSEQ multiplex PCR, and TCRdb's table has in-frame clones only and misses some. The sample shows about 1 million clones, around 74% of them seen only once. Sequencing was performed on memory CD4+ T cells sorted from blood. The subset: CD45RA-negative fraction. The TCR sequence derives from a man aged 18 to 29 in good health. V usage is TRBV7-8 and J usage is TRBJ2-1; 10 nucleotides align to TRBD1. Here the CDR3 reads CASILRGTGVGEQFF. CDR3 coding DNA: TGTGCCAGCATCTTGAGAGGGACAGGGGTAGGTGAGCAGTTCTTC.